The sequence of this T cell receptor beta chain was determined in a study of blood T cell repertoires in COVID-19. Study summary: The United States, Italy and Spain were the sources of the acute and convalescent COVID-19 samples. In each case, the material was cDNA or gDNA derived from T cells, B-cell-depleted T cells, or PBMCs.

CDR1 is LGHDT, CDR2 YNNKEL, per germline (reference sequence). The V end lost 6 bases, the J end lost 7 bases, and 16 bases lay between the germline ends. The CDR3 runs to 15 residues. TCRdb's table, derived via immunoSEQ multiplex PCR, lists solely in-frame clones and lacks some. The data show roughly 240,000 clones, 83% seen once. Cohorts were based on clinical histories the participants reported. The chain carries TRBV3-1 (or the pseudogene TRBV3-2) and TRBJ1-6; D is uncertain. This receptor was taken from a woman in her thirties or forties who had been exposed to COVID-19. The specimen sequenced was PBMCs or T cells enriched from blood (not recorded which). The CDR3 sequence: CASRAVPFGNSPLHF. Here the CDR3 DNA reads TGTGCCAGCAGGGCGGTGCCCTTTGGGAATTCACCCCTCCACTTT.